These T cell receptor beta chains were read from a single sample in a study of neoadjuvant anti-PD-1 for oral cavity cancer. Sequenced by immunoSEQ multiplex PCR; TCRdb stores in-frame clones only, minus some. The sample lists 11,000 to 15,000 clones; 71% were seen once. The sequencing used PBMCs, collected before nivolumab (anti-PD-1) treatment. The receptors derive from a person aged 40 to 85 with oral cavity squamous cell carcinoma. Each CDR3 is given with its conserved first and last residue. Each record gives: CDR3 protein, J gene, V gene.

CDR3: CASSFGTGGYEQYF; J: TRBJ2-7; V: TRBV5-6
CDR3: CANSKGLAFEQFF; J: TRBJ2-1; V: TRBV10-3
CDR3: CASSLWTGDGYTF; J: TRBJ1-2; V: TRBV5-4
CDR3: CASSILAVPYEQYF; J: TRBJ2-7; V: TRBV19
CDR3: CATGGGTQYF; J: TRBJ2-5; V: TRBV15
CDR3: CASSLGDSLGAFF; J: TRBJ1-1; V: TRBV7-9
CDR3: CASSPPAANVLTF; J: TRBJ2-6; V: TRBV7-3
CDR3: CASRAGSHLFSNTEAFF; J: TRBJ1-1; V: TRBV5-1
CDR3: CASSDSGGGREQFF; J: TRBJ2-1; V: TRBV25-1
CDR3: CASSEANWGSTEAFF; J: TRBJ1-1; V: TRBV6-1
CDR3: CASSPGLDSPLHF; J: TRBJ1-6; V: TRBV7-3
CDR3: CASSLERTTVPGLYGYTF; J: TRBJ1-2; V: TRBV11-2
CDR3: CASSLLPRGTGDSNYGYTF; J: TRBJ1-2; V: TRBV11-2